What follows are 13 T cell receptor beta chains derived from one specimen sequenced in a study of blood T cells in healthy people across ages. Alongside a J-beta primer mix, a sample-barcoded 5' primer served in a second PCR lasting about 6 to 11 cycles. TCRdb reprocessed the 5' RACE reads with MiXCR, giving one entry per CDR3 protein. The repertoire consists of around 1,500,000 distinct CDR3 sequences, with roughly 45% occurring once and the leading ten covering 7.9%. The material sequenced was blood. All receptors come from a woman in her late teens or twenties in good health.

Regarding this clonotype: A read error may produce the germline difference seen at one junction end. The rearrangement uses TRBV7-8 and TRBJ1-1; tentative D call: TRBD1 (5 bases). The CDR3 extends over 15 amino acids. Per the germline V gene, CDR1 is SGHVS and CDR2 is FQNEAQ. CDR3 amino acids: CASSLAGPPYTEAFF. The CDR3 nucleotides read TGTGCCAGTAGCTTAGCGGGACCCCCGTATACTGAAGCTTTCTTT.

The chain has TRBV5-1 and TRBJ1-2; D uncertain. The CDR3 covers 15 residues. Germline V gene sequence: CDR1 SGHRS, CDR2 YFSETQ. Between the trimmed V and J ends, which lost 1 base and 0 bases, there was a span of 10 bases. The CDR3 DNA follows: TGCGCCAGCAGCTTGTCGGCAGGTTCTAACTATGGCTACACCTTC. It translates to CASSLSAGSNYGYTF. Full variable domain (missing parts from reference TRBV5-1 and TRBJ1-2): KAGVTQTPRYLIKTRGQQVTLSCSPISGHRSVSWYQQTPGQGLQFLFEYFSETQRNKGNFPGRFSGRQFSNSRSEMNVSTLELGDSALYLCASSLSAGSNYGYTFGSGTRLTVV.

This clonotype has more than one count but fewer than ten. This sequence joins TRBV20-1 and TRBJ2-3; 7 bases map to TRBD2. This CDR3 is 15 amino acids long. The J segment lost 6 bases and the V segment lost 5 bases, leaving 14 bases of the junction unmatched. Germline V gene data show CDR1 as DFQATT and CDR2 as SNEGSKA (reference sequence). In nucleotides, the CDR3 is TGCAGTGCTGGGGATGGACGGGAGGTTAGGGATACGCAGTATTTT. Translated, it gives CSAGDGREVRDTQYF.

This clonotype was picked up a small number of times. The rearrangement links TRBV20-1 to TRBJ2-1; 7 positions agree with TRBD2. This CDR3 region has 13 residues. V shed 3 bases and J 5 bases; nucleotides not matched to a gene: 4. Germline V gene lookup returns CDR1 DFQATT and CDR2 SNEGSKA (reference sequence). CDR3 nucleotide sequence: TGCAGTGCTAGTCGCCTAGCGGACAATGAGCAGTTCTTC. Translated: CSASRLADNEQFF.

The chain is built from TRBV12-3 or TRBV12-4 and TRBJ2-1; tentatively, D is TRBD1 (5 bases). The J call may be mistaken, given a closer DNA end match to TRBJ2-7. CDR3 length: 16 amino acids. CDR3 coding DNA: TGTGCCAGCAGTCCCACTACAGGATCACTTAACAATGAGCAGTACTTC. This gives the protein CASSPTTGSLNNEQYF.

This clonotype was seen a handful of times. CDR3 region: CSAPHYGSTGTGESYEQYF. The CDR3 DNA follows: TGCAGTGCTCCGCATTACGGGTCGACCGGGACAGGGGAATCCTACGAGCAGTACTTC. This chain uses TRBV20-1 with TRBJ2-7, with TRBD1 identical over 10 bases. Germline V lookup: CDR1 DFQATT, CDR2 SNEGSKA (reference sequence). Trimming cost V 5 bases and J 1 base; bases outside gene matches: 20. This CDR3 is built from 19 residues.

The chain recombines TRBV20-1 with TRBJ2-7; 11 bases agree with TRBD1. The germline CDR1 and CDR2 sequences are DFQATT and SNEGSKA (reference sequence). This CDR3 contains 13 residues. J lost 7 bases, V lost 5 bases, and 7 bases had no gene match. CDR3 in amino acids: CSAVGDRGGEQYF. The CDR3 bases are TGCAGTGCTGTAGGGGACAGGGGGGGAGAGCAGTACTTC.

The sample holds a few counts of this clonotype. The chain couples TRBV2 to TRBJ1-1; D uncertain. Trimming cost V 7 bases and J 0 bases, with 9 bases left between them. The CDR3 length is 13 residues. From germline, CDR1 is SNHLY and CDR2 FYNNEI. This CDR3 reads CASMASMNTEAFF. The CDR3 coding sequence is TGTGCCAGCATGGCCAGTATGAACACTGAAGCTTTCTTT.

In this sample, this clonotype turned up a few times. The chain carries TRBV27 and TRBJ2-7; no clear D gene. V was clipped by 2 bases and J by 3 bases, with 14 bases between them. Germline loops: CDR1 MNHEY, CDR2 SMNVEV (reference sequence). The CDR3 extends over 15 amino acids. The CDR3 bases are TGTGCCAGCAGTTTACGAGGCAGCTTAATCTACGAGCAGTACTTC. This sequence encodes CASSLRGSLIYEQYF.

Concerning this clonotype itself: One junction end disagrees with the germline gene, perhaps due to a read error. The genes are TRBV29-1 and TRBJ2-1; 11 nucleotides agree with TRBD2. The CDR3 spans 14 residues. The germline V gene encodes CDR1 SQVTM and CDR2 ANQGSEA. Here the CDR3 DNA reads TGCAGCGTTGCCGGGACTAGCGGCTACGATGAGCAGTTCTTC. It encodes CSVAGTSGYDEQFF.

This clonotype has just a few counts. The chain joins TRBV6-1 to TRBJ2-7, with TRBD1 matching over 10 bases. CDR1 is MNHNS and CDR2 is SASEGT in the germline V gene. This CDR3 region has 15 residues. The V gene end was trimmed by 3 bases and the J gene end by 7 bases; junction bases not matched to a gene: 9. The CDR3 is CASSDLTGGSGEQYF. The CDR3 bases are TGTGCCAGCAGTGATCTGACAGGGGGCTCCGGGGAGCAGTACTTC.

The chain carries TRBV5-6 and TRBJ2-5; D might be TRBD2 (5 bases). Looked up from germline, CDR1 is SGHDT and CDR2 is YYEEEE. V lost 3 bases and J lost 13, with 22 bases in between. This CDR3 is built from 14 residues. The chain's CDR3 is CASSSLPTTLSTYF. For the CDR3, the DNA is TGTGCCAGCAGCTCCCTCCCGACTACCTTATCGACGTACTTC.

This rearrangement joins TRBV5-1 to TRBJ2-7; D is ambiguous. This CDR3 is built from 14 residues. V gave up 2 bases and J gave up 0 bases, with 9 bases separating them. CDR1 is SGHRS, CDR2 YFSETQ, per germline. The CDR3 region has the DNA TGCGCCAGCAGCTTTGGGGTAGCCTCCTACGAGCAGTACTTC. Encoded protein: CASSFGVASYEQYF. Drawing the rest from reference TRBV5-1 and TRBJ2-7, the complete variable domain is KAGVTQTPRYLIKTRGQQVTLSCSPISGHRSVSWYQQTPGQGLQFLFEYFSETQRNKGNFPGRFSGRQFSNSRSEMNVSTLELGDSALYLCASSFGVASYEQYFGPGTRLTVT.